These 27 T cell receptor beta chains originate from one sample sequenced in a study of technical replicates of blood from a few donors. Sequencing used immunoSEQ multiplex PCR; TCRdb keeps in-frame clones, though not all of them. The profile covers approximately 52,000 clones, with roughly 90% appearing a single time and 3.9% taken by the ten largest. Specimen: PBMCs. These receptors originate from a human donor in good health. Some clones in this sample may be carry-over from other donors' samples.

V and J are TRBV5-1 and TRBJ1-2; D not certain. The length of the CDR3 is 16 residues. Germline loops: CDR1 SGHRS, CDR2 YFSETQ. The germline V and J ends were trimmed by 4 bases and 3 bases, with 19 bases remaining between them. Here the CDR3 DNA reads TGCGCCAGCAGCAATACCGGGTCCCAGATGGACTATGGCTACACCTTC. Amino acids: CASSNTGSQMDYGYTF.

V gene TRBV6-5 combines with J gene TRBJ2-2, with D possibly TRBD1 on 6 matching bases. V lost 6 bases and J lost 0, with 11 bases in between. CDR3 length: 15 amino acids. Germline V CDR1 and CDR2: MNHEY, SVGAGI. DNA for the CDR3: TGTGCCAGCAGACGGACAGTTTCGAACACCGGGGAGCTGTTTTTT. It encodes CASRRTVSNTGELFF.

The V and J genes are TRBV4-3 and TRBJ2-2, with 8 bases fitting TRBD1. CDR3 size: 17 residues. J was trimmed by 4 bases and V by 1 base; bases with no gene match: 8. In germline, CDR1 is LGHNA, CDR2 YSLEER. The CDR3 bases are TGCGCCAGCAGCCAAGCGAGAGGACAGGGAGGCACCGGGGAGCTGTTTTTT. As protein: CASSQARGQGGTGELFF.

The gene calls are TRBV7-9 and TRBJ1-2; 7 bases align to TRBD1. CDR3 length: 15 amino acids. V was pared by 3 bases and J by 0 bases, with 4 bases of the junction left unmatched. Germline-derived CDR1 and CDR2 are SEHNR and FQNEAQ (reference sequence). The CDR3 is CASSFTGQSNYGYTF. CDR3 nucleotide sequence: TGTGCCAGCAGCTTCACGGGACAGTCTAACTATGGCTACACCTTC.

This chain connects TRBV5-1 to TRBJ2-3, with a possible D match to TRBD2 (6 bases). The CDR3 contains 15 residues. Germline lookup yields CDR1 SGHRS and CDR2 YFSETQ. The V end was cut by 2 bases, the J end by 5 bases, with 15 bases between. This CDR3 is CASSFDGRVGDTQYF. DNA for the CDR3: TGCGCCAGCAGCTTTGACGGGAGAGTTGGAGATACGCAGTATTTT.

The gene calls are TRBV4-1 and TRBJ2-7; D possibly corresponds to TRBD1 (5 bases). This CDR3 contains 14 residues. V was cut by 2 bases and J by 2 bases, with 10 bases left in between. Per the germline V gene, CDR1 is MGHRA and CDR2 is YSYEKL. The CDR3 DNA is TGCGCCAGCAGCCAACAGCTCAGGGCCTACGAGCAGTACTTC. Translated: CASSQQLRAYEQYF.

The genes are TRBV4-3 and TRBJ1-2; D may be TRBD1 (5 bases). Germline-derived CDR1 and CDR2 are LGHNA and YSLEER. The V end was cut by 0 bases, the J end by 2 bases, with 10 bases between. This CDR3 has 15 residues. The CDR3 DNA reads as TGCGCCAGCAGCCAAGAACCGGCAGGGAACTATGGCTACACCTTC. It yields the protein CASSQEPAGNYGYTF.

This chain links TRBV6-1 with TRBJ1-4, with a weak D call TRBD1 (5 bases). There are 16 residues in the CDR3. Germline V gene sequence: CDR1 MNHNS, CDR2 SASEGT. Trimming left V 4 bases short and J 0 bases short, with 12 bases between. Here the CDR3 reads CASSAGLLATNEKLFF. For the CDR3, the DNA is TGTGCCAGCAGTGCAGGGTTGCTTGCAACTAATGAAAAACTGTTTTTT.

This clone was picked up one time. V is TRBV27 and J is TRBJ2-7; weak D call: TRBD1 (5 bases). This CDR3 is 14 amino acids long. V lost 4 bases, J lost 4 bases, and 14 bases lay in between. The germline gives CDR1 MNHEY, CDR2 SMNVEV (reference sequence). For the CDR3, the DNA is TGTGCCAGCAGTTCCATAGGGGATTCTTACGAGCAGTACTTC. Amino acid sequence: CASSSIGDSYEQYF.

The J gene is TRBJ2-7, the V gene TRBV6-5; 12 bases fit TRBD2. Germline lookup yields CDR1 MNHEY and CDR2 SVGAGI. V trimming: 4 bases; J trimming: 6 bases; junction bases outside the gene matches: 7. This CDR3 comprises 15 residues. CDR3 in DNA: TGTGCCAGCAGTTCGACTAGCGGGAGCTGGGGCGAGCAGTACTTC. This codes for CASSSTSGSWGEQYF.

The sample holds one count of this clone. V and J are TRBV29-1 and TRBJ2-1; TRBD1 agrees at 7 bases. V was clipped by 6 bases and J by 4 bases; unmatched bases: 6. The CDR3 has 13 residues. The V gene's germline CDR1 is SQVTM and CDR2 ANQGSEA. The CDR3 nucleotides read TGCAGCGTCTCCGGGACAGTTTACAATGAGCAGTTCTTC. This codes for CSVSGTVYNEQFF.

The rearrangement uses TRBV29-1 and TRBJ1-1, with D maybe TRBD1 (6 bases). Trimming removed 8 bases from V and 2 bases from J, with 21 bases in between. Germline V gene data show CDR1 as SQVTM and CDR2 as ANQGSEA. This CDR3 is 15 amino acids long. The CDR3 nucleotides are TGCAGCTATAAGGACAGCCCAGTTATCAACACTGAAGCTTTCTTT. Protein sequence: CSYKDSPVINTEAFF.

In this sample, this clone turned up once. The gene calls are TRBV4-2 and TRBJ1-3, with a tentative D call TRBD1 (6 bases). Trimming cost V 5 bases and J 4 bases, with 18 bases left between them. The V gene's germline CDR1 is LGHNA and CDR2 YNFKEQ. This CDR3 is 16 amino acids long. CDR3 protein: CASSLFGGLEGNTIYF. CDR3 in DNA: TGTGCCAGCAGCTTATTTGGGGGCCTCGAGGGAAACACCATATATTTT.

V is TRBV20-1 and J is TRBJ2-7; 7 bases are a match to TRBD1. Germline trimming cut 6 bases from V and 5 bases from J; bases unmatched to any gene: 4. Germline V CDR1 and CDR2: DFQATT, SNEGSKA (reference sequence). This CDR3 spans 11 amino acids. CDR3 sequence: CSAEGADEQYF. For the CDR3, the DNA is TGCAGTGCCGAGGGGGCCGACGAGCAGTACTTC.

In DNA, the CDR3 is TGTGCCAGCAGCACTGGGAGAGCCGCTGACGAGCAGTACTTC. Its translation: CASSTGRAADEQYF. The chain links TRBV6-5 to TRBJ2-7, with D maybe TRBD2 (5 bases). Trimming cost V 6 bases and J 5 bases, with 17 bases left between them. CDR1 MNHEY and CDR2 SVGAGI come from the germline V gene. The length of the CDR3 is 14 residues.

The genes are TRBV7-6 and TRBJ1-1; no clear D gene. CDR1 is SGHVS, CDR2 FNYEAQ, per germline. The CDR3 has 16 amino acids. The V end was cut by 4 bases, the J end by 0 bases, with 15 bases between. CDR3 sequence: CASSSPGMRMNTEAFF. The DNA for the CDR3 is TGTGCCAGCAGCTCACCGGGAATGAGAATGAACACTGAAGCTTTCTTT.

The chain employs TRBV11-2 and TRBJ2-3, with TRBD1 matching 8 bases. Losses at the gene ends were 5 bases for V and 2 bases for J; bases not matched to a gene: 3. Germline lookup yields CDR1 SGHAT and CDR2 FQNNGV. The CDR3 totals 14 residues. Here the CDR3 DNA reads TGTGCCAGCAGCCTACAGGGGGTCACAGATACGCAGTATTTT. Encoded protein: CASSLQGVTDTQYF.

This clone has only one observation. The V gene is TRBV25-1, the J gene TRBJ2-3; D uncertain. The CDR3 extends over 14 amino acids. Germline values: CDR1 MGHDK, CDR2 SYGVNS. The ends were cut back, 2 bases at V and 6 bases at J, with 12 bases in the middle. CDR3 loop: CASSEELTSDTQYF. CDR3 bases: TGTGCCAGCAGTGAAGAACTGACATCGGATACGCAGTATTTT.

The chain recombines TRBV30 with TRBJ1-2; D is unclear. V lost 2 bases and J 6 bases, leaving 10 bases between the germline ends. In germline, CDR1 is GTSNPN, CDR2 SVGIG (reference sequence). The CDR3 runs 12 residues. The CDR3 here is CAWSTRVDGYTF. For the CDR3, the DNA is TGTGCCTGGAGTACCCGCGTCGATGGCTACACCTTC. The full variable domain, completed using reference TRBV30 and TRBJ1-2, is SQTIHQWPATLVQPVGSPLSLECTVEGTSNPNLYWYRQAAGRGLQLLFYSVGIGQISSEVPQNLSASRPQDRQFILSSKKLLLSDSGFYLCAWSTRVDGYTFGSGTRLTVV.

CDR3 residues: CASSLGGVDRGRPNTEAFF. The CDR3 nucleotides are TGTGCCAGCAGCTTAGGCGGGGTGGACAGGGGACGACCGAACACTGAAGCTTTCTTT. The V gene is TRBV13, the J gene TRBJ1-1; 9 bases are shared with TRBD1. J was trimmed by 1 base and V by 0 bases; bases with no gene match: 12. CDR1 is PRHDT and CDR2 is FYEKMQ in the germline V gene (reference sequence). This CDR3 has 19 residues.

The rearrangement links TRBV9 to TRBJ1-2, with D tentatively TRBD1 (6 bases). In germline, CDR1 is SGDLS, CDR2 YYNGEE. The CDR3 length is 13 residues. The germline V and J ends were trimmed by 5 bases and 4 bases, with 12 bases remaining between them. CDR3 sequence (DNA): TGTGCCAGCAGAAATCAGGGGCCCTATGGCTACACCTTC. It is translated as CASRNQGPYGYTF.

The chain joins TRBV5-1 to TRBJ1-5, with 8 bases matching TRBD1. This CDR3 has 14 residues. Per germline, CDR1 SGHRS and CDR2 YFSETQ. The junction had 5 bases not matched to a gene; V was cut back by 4 bases and J by 5 bases. CDR3 DNA sequence: TGCGCCAGCAGCCCCGGACAGGGCTATCAGCCCCAGCATTTT. Translation: CASSPGQGYQPQHF.

The chain joins TRBV7-2 to TRBJ1-1, with a tentative D call TRBD1 (6 bases). The CDR3 covers 13 residues. Germline V gene sequence: CDR1 SGHTA, CDR2 FQGNSA. V lost 1 base to trimming and J lost 5 bases, with 8 bases between them. CDR3 protein: CASSLDRGTEAFF. CDR3 bases: TGTGCCAGCAGCTTAGATAGGGGGACTGAAGCTTTCTTT.

The V call is TRBV7-3, the J call TRBJ2-7; 9 bases are a match to TRBD2. The J segment lost 2 bases and the V segment lost 5 bases, leaving 7 bases of the junction unmatched. CDR3 length: 15 residues. In germline, CDR1 is SGHTA, CDR2 FQGTGA. The CDR3 loop reads CASSQAGTSTYEQYF. CDR3 nucleotide sequence: TGTGCCAGCAGCCAAGCCGGGACTAGCACCTACGAGCAGTACTTC.

The chain has TRBV6-1 and TRBJ2-7; 10 bases are a match to TRBD1. Per germline, CDR1 MNHNS and CDR2 SASEGT. With V trimmed by 7 bases and J by 3 bases, 9 bases remained unmatched. The CDR3 totals 15 residues. The CDR3 sequence is CASNSGQGVHYEQYF. Written as DNA, the CDR3 is TGTGCCAGCAATAGTGGACAGGGGGTTCACTACGAGCAGTACTTC.

The chain links TRBV5-6 to TRBJ2-2; possible D gene TRBD1, 6 bases. Germline CDR1 reads SGHDT; CDR2 reads YYEEEE. The CDR3 runs to 15 residues. V was pared by 0 bases and J by 5 bases, with 11 bases between. The CDR3 coding sequence is TGTGCCAGCAGCTTGGTGAGGCAGGGGACCGGGGAGCTGTTTTTT. Translated, it gives CASSLVRQGTGELFF.

V gene TRBV13 combines with J gene TRBJ2-2, with 13 bases matching TRBD2. Losses at the gene ends were 5 bases for V and 4 bases for J; bases not matched to a gene: 4. This CDR3 has 16 amino acids. Germline V gene lookup returns CDR1 PRHDT and CDR2 FYEKMQ (reference sequence). This CDR3 is CASSPGTSGTTGELFF. The CDR3 region has the DNA TGTGCCAGCAGCCCCGGGACTAGCGGGACCACCGGGGAGCTGTTTTTT.